This entry lists 30 T cell receptor beta chains sequenced from one sample in a study of OX40 agonist ivuxolimab in advanced cancers. To prepare the library, the immunoSEQ multiplex PCR assay was applied. The clones in this table, taken by TCRdb from immuneACCESS, are in-frame only. Not every clone is retained; where verified, under half of the shortfall comes from an unresolved V gene, and the cause of the rest is unknown. Within this sample are 40,000 to 60,000 clones, with 80% to 90% of them counted one time only. The ten largest clones take up roughly 3.3% of the sample. The starting material was CD4+ or CD8+ T cells sorted from blood, obtained in a trial of the OX40 agonist ivuxolimab. The receptors were sampled from an adult with an advanced solid tumor such as melanoma, head and neck, liver or kidney cancer.

The chain links TRBV6-5 to TRBJ1-6, with D perhaps TRBD1 (6 bases). Germline CDR1 and CDR2: MNHEY and SVGAGI. The V end was cut by 4 bases, the J end by 7 bases, with 11 bases between. CDR3 length: 14 residues. The CDR3 nucleotides are TGTGCCAGCAGTTTAGGGGGGGGAAATTCACCCCTCCACTTT. Translated: CASSLGGGNSPLHF.

V is TRBV7-2 and J is TRBJ2-2; D is unclear. This CDR3 is built from 16 residues. The V gene lost 1 base and the J gene lost 0 bases, with 9 bases spanning the gap. The V gene's germline CDR1 is SGHTA and CDR2 FQGNSA. The CDR3 nucleotides are TGTGCCAGCAGCTTAGAGGCGCCCTCGAACACCGGGGAGCTGTTTTTT. Translation: CASSLEAPSNTGELFF. Filled out from reference TRBV7-2 and TRBJ2-2, the complete variable domain reads GAGVSQSPSNKVTEKGKDVELRCDPISGHTALYWYRQSLGQGLEFLIYFQGNSAPDKSGLPSDRFSAERTGGSVSTLTIQRTQQEDSAVYLCASSLEAPSNTGELFFGEGSRLTVL.

This clone is a singleton in its sample. The J gene is TRBJ2-7, the V gene TRBV28, with D tentatively TRBD2 (6 bases). Germline V gene lookup returns CDR1 MDHEN and CDR2 SYDVKM. Trimming took off 6 bases at V and 6 bases at J, with 18 bases between the two ends. This CDR3 has 14 residues. The DNA of the CDR3 is TGTGCCAGCAGCCGCGCGGAGGGGCGGATCGAGCAGTACTTC. It codes for CASSRAEGRIEQYF.

This chain uses TRBV27 with TRBJ2-3, with D tentatively TRBD2 (5 bases). This CDR3 has 13 residues. Germline values: CDR1 MNHEY, CDR2 SMNVEV (reference sequence). Trimming cost V 5 bases and J 6 bases, with 12 bases left between them. This CDR3 reads CASSQITGDTQYF. DNA for the CDR3: TGTGCCAGCAGTCAGATTACGGGGGATACGCAGTATTTT.

The chain is built from TRBV2 and TRBJ1-1, with D uncertain. CDR1 and CDR2 from the germline V gene are SNHLY and FYNNEI. Trimming removed 2 bases from V and 1 base from J, with 11 bases in between. The CDR3 runs 15 residues. The DNA for the CDR3 is TGTGCCAGCAGTGAATACCGTCACGGGAACACTGAAGCTTTCTTT. This codes for CASSEYRHGNTEAFF.

The rearrangement joins TRBV2 to TRBJ1-1; D gene uncertain. In germline, CDR1 is SNHLY, CDR2 FYNNEI. CDR3 length equals 14 residues. V was clipped by 3 bases and J by 2 bases, with 10 bases between them. The CDR3 bases are TGTGCCAGCAGTGAGGCGGCAAGAAACACTGAAGCTTTCTTT. Amino acid sequence: CASSEAARNTEAFF.

J is TRBJ2-6 and V is TRBV11-2; D unclear. The V gene's germline CDR1 is SGHAT and CDR2 FQNNGV. CDR3 length: 14 residues. Deletions cut 5 bases from V and 4 bases from J, with 9 bases between. The CDR3 protein is CASSVGSGANVLTF. CDR3 DNA: TGTGCCAGCAGCGTGGGAAGCGGGGCCAACGTCCTGACTTTC.

The chain joins TRBV6-1 to TRBJ2-7, with 9 positions matching TRBD2. Germline V gene sequence: CDR1 MNHNS, CDR2 SASEGT. CDR3 length equals 15 residues. Trimming removed 8 bases from V and 3 bases from J; junction bases left unmatched: 11. CDR3 in DNA: TGTGCCAGCGTACCCATAGCGGGGGTGTTCTACGAGCAGTACTTC. The encoded protein is CASVPIAGVFYEQYF.

This clone was detected once. V and J are TRBV7-9 and TRBJ2-3; the D is unclear. V lost 6 bases and J lost 0, with 16 bases in between. This CDR3 is 16 amino acids long. Germline-derived CDR1 and CDR2 are SEHNR and FQNEAQ (reference sequence). The CDR3 reads CASRPARSPSTDTQYF. The CDR3 bases are TGTGCCAGCAGACCCGCGAGGTCCCCTAGCACAGATACGCAGTATTTT.

In regard to this clone: The junction and the germline gene differ at one end; a read error may be behind it. The V call is TRBV4-3, the J call TRBJ2-2; 12 nucleotides match TRBD2. This CDR3 spans 19 amino acids. Per the germline V gene, CDR1 is LGHNA and CDR2 is YSLEER. The CDR3 loop is CASSQNWASGGANTGELFF. The CDR3 DNA reads TGCGCCAGCAGCCAAAATTGGGCTAGCGGGGGGGCGAATACCGGGGAGCTGTTTTTT.

This rearrangement joins TRBV19 to TRBJ1-2; possible D gene TRBD1, 5 bases. The CDR3 sequence is 16 residues long. V was shortened by 1 base and J by 2 bases, with 14 bases between the two germline ends. Germline V lookup: CDR1 LNHDA, CDR2 SQIVND (reference sequence). The CDR3 DNA reads as TGTGCCAGTAGTATAGGACAGAGGGGCCAGAACTATGGCTACACCTTC. It yields the protein CASSIGQRGQNYGYTF.

With regard to this clone: A read error may produce the germline difference seen at one junction end. The gene calls are TRBV5-1 and TRBJ1-1; D not certain. This CDR3 spans 13 amino acids. CDR1 SGHRS and CDR2 YFSETQ come from the germline V gene. This chain's CDR3 is CASSLGPNAEAFF. For the CDR3, the DNA is TGCGCCAGCAGCTTGGGGCCGAACGCTGAAGCTTTCTTT. Full variable domain (outside the CDR3, taken from reference TRBV5-1 and TRBJ1-1): KAGVTQTPRYLIKTRGQQVTLSCSPISGHRSVSWYQQTPGQGLQFLFEYFSETQRNKGNFPGRFSGRQFSNSRSEMNVSTLELGDSALYLCASSLGPNAEAFFGQGTRLTVV.

CDR3 in DNA: TGTGCCAGCAGTTACTCCCGCGGGGGTCAGCCCCAGCATTTT. Amino acid sequence: CASSYSRGGQPQHF. The chain combines TRBV6-5 with TRBJ1-5, with D perhaps matching TRBD1 (5 bases). The CDR3 spans 14 residues. From germline, CDR1 is MNHEY and CDR2 SVGAGI. V lost 0 bases, J lost 6 bases, and 9 bases lay in between.

The chain uses TRBV10-3 and TRBJ2-2; D ambiguous. V lost 3 bases, J lost 6 bases, and 8 bases lay in between. This CDR3 region has 13 residues. Germline CDR1 reads ENHRY; CDR2 reads SYGVKD. CDR3 in DNA: TGTGCCATCAGTGAAATGGCAGCCGGGGAGCTGTTTTTT. Translation gives CAISEMAAGELFF.

This chain connects TRBV5-4 to TRBJ2-5; 7 bases agree with TRBD1. Germline V CDR1 and CDR2: SGHNT, YYREEE (reference sequence). V trimming: 4 bases; J trimming: 3 bases; junction bases outside the gene matches: 12. The CDR3 runs to 16 residues. CDR3 nucleotide sequence: TGTGCCAGCAGCGCAGACCTCACAGGGGTTGAAGAGACCCAGTACTTC. Its protein product is CASSADLTGVEETQYF.

The chain employs TRBV28 and TRBJ1-1; 8 nucleotides match TRBD1. V shed 6 bases, J shed 5 bases, and the junction held 8 bases outside the gene matches. The length of the CDR3 is 14 residues. The germline gives CDR1 MDHEN, CDR2 SYDVKM. CDR3 bases: TGTGCCAGCAGGTCTCAGGGGGCAGGAACTGAAGCTTTCTTT. Its protein is CASRSQGAGTEAFF.

V gene TRBV7-2 combines with J gene TRBJ1-3; the match to TRBD1 covers 8 bases. The germline V gene encodes CDR1 SGHTA and CDR2 FQGNSA. This CDR3 has 16 amino acids. The trim removed 4 bases at V and 0 bases at J, leaving 5 bases unmatched. The CDR3 reads CASSSTGGSSGNTIYF. The CDR3 bases are TGTGCCAGCAGCTCCACAGGGGGTAGCTCTGGAAACACCATATATTTT.

The chain couples TRBV7-7 to TRBJ1-1, with D perhaps matching TRBD1 (6 bases). This CDR3 has 14 amino acids. Per the germline V gene, CDR1 is SSHAT and CDR2 is FNYEAQ (reference sequence). Deletions cut 5 bases from V and 2 bases from J, with 12 bases between. The DNA of the CDR3 is TGTGCCAGCAGCCCATTGACAGGCAACACTGAAGCTTTCTTT. This gives the protein CASSPLTGNTEAFF.

The chain's CDR3 is CASVPGTSGYEQYF. The CDR3 DNA follows: TGTGCCAGCGTTCCCGGGACTAGCGGATACGAGCAGTACTTC. This chain connects TRBV28 to TRBJ2-7, with 11 nucleotides matching TRBD2. CDR1 and CDR2 from the germline V gene are MDHEN and SYDVKM. The CDR3 has 14 residues. The V gene end was trimmed by 8 bases and the J gene end by 4 bases; junction bases not matched to a gene: 7.

The rearrangement joins TRBV7-9 to TRBJ2-5; 7 bases agree with TRBD2. The germline V gene encodes CDR1 SEHNR and CDR2 FQNEAQ (reference sequence). V trimming: 5 bases; J trimming: 5 bases; junction bases outside the gene matches: 8. The CDR3 has 14 amino acids. The chain's CDR3 is CASSLGAGGETQYF. CDR3 in DNA: TGTGCCAGCAGCCTAGGAGCCGGGGGGGAGACCCAGTACTTC.

The rearrangement links TRBV27 to TRBJ2-3, with D possibly being TRBD1 or TRBD2 (5 bases each). Looked up from germline, CDR1 is MNHEY and CDR2 is SMNVEV (reference sequence). The CDR3 consists of 15 residues. V dropped 2 bases and J dropped 4 bases, with 13 bases sitting between them. This CDR3 reads CASSLVQGSADTQYF. The CDR3 DNA reads TGTGCCAGCAGTTTAGTTCAGGGTAGCGCAGATACGCAGTATTTT.

The chain combines TRBV15 with TRBJ2-7; no clear D. The CDR3 totals 14 residues. The germline CDR1 and CDR2 sequences are LNHNV and YYDKDF (reference sequence). Trimming took 0 bases from V and 1 from J, leaving 7 bases between them. The CDR3 protein is CATSREAASYEQYF. In nucleotides, the CDR3 is TGTGCCACCAGCAGAGAGGCAGCTTCCTACGAGCAGTACTTC.

This chain uses TRBV2 with TRBJ1-2; D is unclear. CDR1 SNHLY and CDR2 FYNNEI come from the germline V gene. Deletions cut 2 bases from V and 7 bases from J, with 17 bases between. The CDR3 spans 15 residues. The CDR3 sequence is CASSELVGSKLGYTF. CDR3 coding DNA: TGTGCCAGCAGTGAATTAGTAGGGAGTAAGCTTGGCTACACCTTC. Combining the CDR3 with reference TRBV2 and TRBJ1-2 gives the whole variable domain EPEVTQTPSHQVTQMGQEVILRCVPISNHLYFYWYRQILGQKVEFLVSFYNNEISEKSEIFDDQFSVERPDGSNFTLKIRSTKLEDSAMYFCASSELVGSKLGYTFGSGTRLTVV.

The gene calls are TRBV4-1 and TRBJ2-7; D may be TRBD2 (6 bases). V was trimmed by 0 bases and J by 5 bases, leaving 11 bases between them. CDR3 length: 14 residues. Germline assignment: CDR1 MGHRA and CDR2 YSYEKL. CDR3 nucleotides: TGCGCCAGCAGCCAAGAACTAGCCGTCGACGAGCAGTACTTC. This gives the protein CASSQELAVDEQYF.

This clone was seen only a few times. The chain is built from TRBV7-3 and TRBJ2-6, with D unclear. V was clipped by 3 bases and J by 2 bases, with 8 bases between them. CDR3 length: 15 residues. In germline, CDR1 is SGHTA, CDR2 FQGTGA. The DNA for the CDR3 is TGTGCCAGCAGCTTGCAGGAAACTGGGGCCAACGTCCTGACTTTC. Residues: CASSLQETGANVLTF. Together with reference TRBV7-3 and TRBJ2-6, the CDR3 gives the full variable domain: GAGVSQTPSNKVTEKGKYVELRCDPISGHTALYWYRQSLGQGPEFLIYFQGTGAADDSGLPNDRFFAVRPEGSVSTLKIQRTERGDSAVYLCASSLQETGANVLTFGAGSRLTVL.

This clone showed up just a few times. CDR3 DNA: TGCGCCAGCACCCTAGACAGGTCTGACTACGAGCAGTACTTC. This sequence encodes CASTLDRSDYEQYF. This chain links TRBV5-1 with TRBJ2-7; tentatively, D is TRBD1 (6 bases). The CDR3 loop spans 14 amino acids. With 6 bases removed from V and 3 bases from J, the gap between germline ends came to 16 bases. Per the germline V gene, CDR1 is SGHRS and CDR2 is YFSETQ.

This chain links TRBV6-6 with TRBJ1-6; D is ambiguous. V lost 4 bases, J lost 0 bases, and 1 base lay in between. Germline CDR1 and CDR2: MNHNY and SVGAGI (reference sequence). The CDR3 sequence is 13 residues long. Written as DNA, the CDR3 is TGTGCCAGCAGTTTCTCCTATAATTCACCCCTCCACTTT. It is translated as CASSFSYNSPLHF.

The chain has TRBV6-5 and TRBJ1-2; D gene ambiguous. The V end lost 2 bases, the J end lost 7 bases, and 8 bases lay between the germline ends. Germline assignment: CDR1 MNHEY and CDR2 SVGAGI. This CDR3 contains 12 residues. The CDR3 DNA follows: TGTGCCAGCAGTTACGGCGGCTTTGGCTACACCTTC. Its translation is CASSYGGFGYTF.

The chain carries TRBV2 and TRBJ2-2, with 10 positions matching TRBD1. The germline V gene encodes CDR1 SNHLY and CDR2 FYNNEI. With 11 bases clipped from V and 4 bases from J, the junction kept 7 bases outside the gene matches. The CDR3 spans 14 residues. The DNA for the CDR3 is TGTGCCGGGTGGAGGACAGGGGGCACCGGGGAGCTGTTTTTT. Translation: CAGWRTGGTGELFF.

This clone occurred once. CDR3: CASSSSNGSPLHF. CDR3 bases: TGTGCCAGCTCATCCTCGAATGGTTCACCCCTCCACTTT. This rearrangement joins TRBV18 to TRBJ1-6; no clear D. The germline V gene encodes CDR1 KGHSH and CDR2 LQKENI. V lost 5 bases and J lost 9, with 11 bases in between. This CDR3 spans 13 amino acids.